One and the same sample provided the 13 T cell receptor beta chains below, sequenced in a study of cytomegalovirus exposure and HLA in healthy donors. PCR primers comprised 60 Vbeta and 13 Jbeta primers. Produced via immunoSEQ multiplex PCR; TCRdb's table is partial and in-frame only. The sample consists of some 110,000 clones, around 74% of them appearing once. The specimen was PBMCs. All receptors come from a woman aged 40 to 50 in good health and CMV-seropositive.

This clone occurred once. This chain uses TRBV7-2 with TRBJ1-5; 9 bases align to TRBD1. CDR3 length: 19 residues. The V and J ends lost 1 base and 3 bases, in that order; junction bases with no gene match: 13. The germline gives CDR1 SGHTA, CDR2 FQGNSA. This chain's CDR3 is CASSLGVEQGAHYNQPQHF. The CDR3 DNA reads TGTGCCAGCAGCTTAGGGGTCGAACAGGGGGCCCATTACAATCAGCCCCAGCATTTT.

The CDR3 coding sequence is TGTGCCAGCAGCGATTCCGGGACAGGGACTGAAGCTTTCTTT. Encoded protein: CASSDSGTGTEAFF. The chain joins TRBV6-4 to TRBJ1-1, with TRBD1 matching 9 bases. Germline lookup yields CDR1 MRHNA and CDR2 SNTAGT. V dropped 6 bases and J dropped 5; count of bases not matched to a gene: 7. The CDR3 runs to 14 residues.

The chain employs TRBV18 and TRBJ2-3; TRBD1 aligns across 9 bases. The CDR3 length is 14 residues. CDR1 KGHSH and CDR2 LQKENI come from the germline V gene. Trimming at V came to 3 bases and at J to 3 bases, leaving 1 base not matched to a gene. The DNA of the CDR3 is TGTGCCAGCTCACCGACAGGGGGGACAGATACGCAGTATTTT. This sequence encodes CASSPTGGTDTQYF.

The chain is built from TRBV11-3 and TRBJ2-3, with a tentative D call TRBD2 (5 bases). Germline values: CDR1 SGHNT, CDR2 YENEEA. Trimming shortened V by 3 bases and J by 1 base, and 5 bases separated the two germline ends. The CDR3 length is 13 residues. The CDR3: CASSFSGTDTQYF. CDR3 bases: TGTGCCAGCAGCTTTAGCGGCACAGATACGCAGTATTTT.

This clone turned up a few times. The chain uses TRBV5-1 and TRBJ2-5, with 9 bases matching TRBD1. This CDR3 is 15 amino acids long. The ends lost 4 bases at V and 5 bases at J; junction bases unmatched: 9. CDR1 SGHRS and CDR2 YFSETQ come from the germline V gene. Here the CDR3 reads CASSLVTGGGETQYF. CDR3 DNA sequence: TGCGCCAGCAGCCTCGTAACAGGGGGCGGTGAGACCCAGTACTTC.

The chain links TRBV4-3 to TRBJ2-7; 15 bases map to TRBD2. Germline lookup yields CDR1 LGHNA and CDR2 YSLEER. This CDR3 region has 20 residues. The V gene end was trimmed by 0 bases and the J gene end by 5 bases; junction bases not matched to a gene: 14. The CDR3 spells CASSQDSTGLAGGAGNEQYF. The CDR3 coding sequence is TGCGCCAGCAGCCAAGACTCTACGGGACTAGCGGGGGGCGCGGGTAACGAGCAGTACTTC.

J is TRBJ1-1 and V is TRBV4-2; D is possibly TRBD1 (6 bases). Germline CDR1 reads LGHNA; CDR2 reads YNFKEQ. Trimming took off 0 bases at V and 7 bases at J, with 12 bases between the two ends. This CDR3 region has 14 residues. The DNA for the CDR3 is TGTGCCAGCAGCCAAGATGCTGGGGGCCGTGAAGCTTTCTTT. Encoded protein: CASSQDAGGREAFF.

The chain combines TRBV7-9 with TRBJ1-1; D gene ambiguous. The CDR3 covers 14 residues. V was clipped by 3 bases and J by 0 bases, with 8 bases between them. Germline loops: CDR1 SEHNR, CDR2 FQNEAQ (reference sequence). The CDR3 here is CASSLRGMNTEAFF. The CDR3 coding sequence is TGTGCCAGCAGCTTGCGAGGTATGAACACTGAAGCTTTCTTT.

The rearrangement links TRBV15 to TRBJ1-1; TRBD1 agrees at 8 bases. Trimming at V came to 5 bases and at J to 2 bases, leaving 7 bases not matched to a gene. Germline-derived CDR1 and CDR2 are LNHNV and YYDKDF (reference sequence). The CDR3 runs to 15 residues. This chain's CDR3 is CATSGGRGLNTEAFF. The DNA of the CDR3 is TGTGCCACCAGCGGAGGCAGGGGGCTAAACACTGAAGCTTTCTTT.

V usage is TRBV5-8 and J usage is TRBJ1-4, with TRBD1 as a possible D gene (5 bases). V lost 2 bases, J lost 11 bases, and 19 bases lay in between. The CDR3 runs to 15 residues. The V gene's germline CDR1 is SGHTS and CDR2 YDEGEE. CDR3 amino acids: CASSFVPGEVEKLFF. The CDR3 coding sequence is TGTGCCAGCAGCTTTGTTCCGGGGGAGGTTGAGAAACTGTTTTTT. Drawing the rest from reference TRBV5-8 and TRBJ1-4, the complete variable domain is EAGVTQSPTHLIKTRGQQATLRCSPISGHTSVYWYQQALGLGLQFLLWYDEGEERNRGNFPPRFSGRQFPNYSSELNVNALELEDSALYLCASSFVPGEVEKLFFGSGTQLSVL.

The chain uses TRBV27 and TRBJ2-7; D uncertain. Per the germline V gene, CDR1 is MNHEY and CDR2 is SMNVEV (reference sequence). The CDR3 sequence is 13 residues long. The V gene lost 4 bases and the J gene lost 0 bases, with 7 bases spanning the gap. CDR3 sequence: CASSSPFSYEQYF. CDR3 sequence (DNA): TGTGCCAGCAGTTCCCCCTTCTCCTACGAGCAGTACTTC.

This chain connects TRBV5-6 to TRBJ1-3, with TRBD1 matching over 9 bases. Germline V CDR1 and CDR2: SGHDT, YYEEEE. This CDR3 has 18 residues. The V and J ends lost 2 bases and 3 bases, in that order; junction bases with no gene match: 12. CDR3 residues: CASSFLLWDRDLGNTIYF. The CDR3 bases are TGTGCCAGCAGCTTTCTACTCTGGGACAGGGATCTTGGAAACACCATATATTTT.

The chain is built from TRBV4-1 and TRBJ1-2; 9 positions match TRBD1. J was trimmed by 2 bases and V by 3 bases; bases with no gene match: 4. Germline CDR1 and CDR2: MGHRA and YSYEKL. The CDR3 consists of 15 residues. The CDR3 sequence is CASSQLGTGNYGYTF. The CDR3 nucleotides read TGCGCCAGCAGCCAGCTCGGGACAGGGAACTATGGCTACACCTTC.